Listed below are T cell receptor beta chains from one sample, sequenced in a study of blood T cell repertoires in COVID-19. Using immunoSEQ multiplex PCR, the repertoire was profiled, and TCRdb retains in-frame clones only, with some absent. Of 29,000 or so clones detected, 80% to 90% appear once; the ten largest clones hold approximately 10%. The sample comprised peripheral blood. The receptors stem from a human donor in a cohort sampled during active COVID-19. Both conserved end residues are trimmed from each CDR3.

v_gene	j_gene	len	CDR3aa
TRBV10-1	TRBJ2-5	10	AIWTGVETQY
TRBV7-3	TRBJ2-5	12	ASKTLGVQETQY
TRBV5-5	TRBJ1-1	11	ASSWGVVTEAF
TRBV15	TRBJ2-1	12	ATSRDRVGNEQF
TRBV12-3/TRBV12-4	TRBJ2-5	11	ASSLSGQTTQY
TRBV5-1	TRBJ1-1	14	ASVQGGQGAGTEAF
TRBV4-2	TRBJ1-6	13	ASSQDHVRGSPLH
TRBV4-3	TRBJ2-5	13	ASSLTGGLHETQY
TRBV7-9	TRBJ2-7	13	ASSDSTGLAYEQY
TRBV11-2	TRBJ2-7	11	ASSLGENTEQY
TRBV18	TRBJ2-7	11	ASSPDRAQLFY
TRBV7-2	TRBJ2-7	12	ASSSRTKINEQY
TRBV11-2	TRBJ2-2	15	ASSRLAGGTGTGELF
TRBV18	TRBJ1-5	11	ASTDSLNQPQH
TRBV7-2	TRBJ2-7	11	ASRTAGGYEQY
TRBV4-3	TRBJ1-2	13	ASSQRDRGYYGYT
TRBV29-1	TRBJ1-5	11	SVAGTVNQPQH
TRBV2	TRBJ2-7	12	ASSQTGGSREQY
TRBV2	TRBJ2-2	14	ASDSAGQGNTGELF
TRBV28	TRBJ2-4	14	ASSPLGQKAKNIQY
TRBV4-2	TRBJ1-4	12	ASSQDRYNEKLF
TRBV7-2	TRBJ2-3	13	ASSLLAGVGDTQY
TRBV6-2/TRBV6-3	TRBJ2-7	11	ASSYGQAGEQY
TRBV7-8	TRBJ2-5	14	ASSLALTTSGETQY
TRBV10-3	TRBJ1-4	12	AIRDTGKGEKLF
TRBV7-3	TRBJ2-3	11	ASSFGSTDTQY
TRBV27	TRBJ2-5	16	ASSFLSQLAGGPETQY
TRBV5-4	TRBJ2-2	15	ASSLTRQGGNTGELF
TRBV7-8	TRBJ1-1	14	ASSLVFGHWNTEAF
TRBV7-9	TRBJ2-3	15	ASSYLSLAGGTDTQY
TRBV18	TRBJ2-7	12	ASSPGGGTDEQY
TRBV10-3	TRBJ2-3	12	ATRSERTTDTQY
TRBV4-2	TRBJ1-3	14	ASSQMGAGAGNTIY
TRBV7-9	TRBJ2-2	12	ASSLDADTGELF
TRBV5-1	TRBJ2-2	14	ASSNNAGGRSGELF
TRBV28	TRBJ1-1	9	ASSQGTEAF
TRBV6-2/TRBV6-3	TRBJ2-5	14	ASSYSASGLGETQY
TRBV5-1	TRBJ1-2	13	ASSLAQGAGNGYT
TRBV11-2	TRBJ2-3	12	ASSLFLATDTQY
TRBV10-3	TRBJ2-3	15	AISESSGGPSTDTQY
TRBV19	TRBJ2-1	14	ASSIGAGTSGKKQF
TRBV30	TRBJ2-3	12	AWSAGGPGDTQY
TRBV24-1	TRBJ1-5	13	ATSATGGPNQPQH
TRBV4-1	TRBJ2-2	13	ASSLGAGDTGELF